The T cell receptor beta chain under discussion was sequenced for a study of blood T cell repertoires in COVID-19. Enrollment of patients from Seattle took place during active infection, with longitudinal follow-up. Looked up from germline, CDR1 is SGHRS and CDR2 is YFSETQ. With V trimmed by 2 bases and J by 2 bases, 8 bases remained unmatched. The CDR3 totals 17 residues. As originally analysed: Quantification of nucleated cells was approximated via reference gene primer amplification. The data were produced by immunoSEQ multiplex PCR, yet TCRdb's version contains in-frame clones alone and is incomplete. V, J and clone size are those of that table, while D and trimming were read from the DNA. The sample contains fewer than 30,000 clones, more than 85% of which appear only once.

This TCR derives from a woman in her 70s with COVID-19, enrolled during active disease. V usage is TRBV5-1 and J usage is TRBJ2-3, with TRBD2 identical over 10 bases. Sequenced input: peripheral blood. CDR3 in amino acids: CASSFLAGGAYTDTQYF. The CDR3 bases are TGCGCCAGCAGCTTTTTAGCGGGAGGAGCATACACAGATACGCAGTATTTT. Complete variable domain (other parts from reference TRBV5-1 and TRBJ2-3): KAGVTQTPRYLIKTRGQQVTLSCSPISGHRSVSWYQQTPGQGLQFLFEYFSETQRNKGNFPGRFSGRQFSNSRSEMNVSTLELGDSALYLCASSFLAGGAYTDTQYFGPGTRLTVL.